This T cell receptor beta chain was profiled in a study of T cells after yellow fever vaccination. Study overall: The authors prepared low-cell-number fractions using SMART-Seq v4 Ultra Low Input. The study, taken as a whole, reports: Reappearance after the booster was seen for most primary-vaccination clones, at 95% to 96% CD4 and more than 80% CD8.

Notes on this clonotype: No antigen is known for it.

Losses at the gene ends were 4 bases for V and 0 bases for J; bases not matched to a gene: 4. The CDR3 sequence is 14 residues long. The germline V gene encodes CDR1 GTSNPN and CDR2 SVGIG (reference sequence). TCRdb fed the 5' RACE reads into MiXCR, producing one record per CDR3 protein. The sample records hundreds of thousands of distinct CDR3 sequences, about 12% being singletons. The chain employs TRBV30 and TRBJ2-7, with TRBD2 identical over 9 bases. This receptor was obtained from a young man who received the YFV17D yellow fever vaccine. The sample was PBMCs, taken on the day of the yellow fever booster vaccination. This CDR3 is CAWKRTSVSYEQYF. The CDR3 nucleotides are TGTGCCTGGAAGAGGACTAGCGTCTCCTACGAGCAGTACTTC.